This T cell receptor (beta chain) was observed in a study of graft-versus-host responses after intestinal transplantation. Overall study: Among the recipients, transplants were multivisceral, liver-intestinal, or isolated intestinal. Every transplant recipient was induced with anti-thymocyte globulin, then maintained on tacrolimus and steroids for about 3 years. The study, taken as a whole, reports: GvH clonotypes were identified within recipient marrow, with a subset emerging first in ileum or blood. Early post-transplant declines in HvG were associated with peak levels of circulating GvH clones.

Profiling relied on immunoSEQ multiplex PCR, and the TCRdb table lists in-frame clones only, not all of them. The sample shows more than 80,000 clones, 85% to 90% of them seen only once. Concerning this clone: Its antigen is unknown.

Germline V gene data show CDR1 as MNHNY and CDR2 as SVGAGI (reference sequence). V lost 10 bases and J lost 6, with 16 bases in between. The CDR3 sequence is 13 residues long. V usage is TRBV6-6 and J usage is TRBJ1-5, with D uncertain. The specimen comprised unstimulated CD4+ T cells sorted from spleen or lymph node cells, sampled before intestinal transplant. This clonotype was obtained from a human donor who received an intestinal transplant. CDR3 loop: CATQGGVGQPQHF. CDR3 bases: TGTGCCACCCAAGGCGGGGTTGGTCAGCCCCAGCATTTT.